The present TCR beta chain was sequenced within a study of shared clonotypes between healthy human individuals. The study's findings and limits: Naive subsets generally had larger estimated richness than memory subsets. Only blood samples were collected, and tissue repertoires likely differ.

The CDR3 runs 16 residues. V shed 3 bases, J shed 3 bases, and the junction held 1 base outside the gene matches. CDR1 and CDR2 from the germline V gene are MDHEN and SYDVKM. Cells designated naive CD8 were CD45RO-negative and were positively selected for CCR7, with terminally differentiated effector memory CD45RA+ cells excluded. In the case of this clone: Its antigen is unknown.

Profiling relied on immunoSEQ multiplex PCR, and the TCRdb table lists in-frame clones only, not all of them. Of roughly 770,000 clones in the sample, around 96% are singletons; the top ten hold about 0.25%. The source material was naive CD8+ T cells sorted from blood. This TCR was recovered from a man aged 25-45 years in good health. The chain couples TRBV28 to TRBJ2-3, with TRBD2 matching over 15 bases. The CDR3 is CASSLGLAGGTDTQYF. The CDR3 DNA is TGTGCCAGCAGTTTGGGACTAGCGGGAGGTACAGATACGCAGTATTTT. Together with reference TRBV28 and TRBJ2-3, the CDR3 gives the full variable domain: DVKVTQSSRYLVKRTGEKVFLECVQDMDHENMFWYRQDPGLGLRLIYFSYDVKMKEKGDIPEGYSVSREKKERFSLILESASTNQTSMYLCASSLGLAGGTDTQYFGPGTRLTVL.